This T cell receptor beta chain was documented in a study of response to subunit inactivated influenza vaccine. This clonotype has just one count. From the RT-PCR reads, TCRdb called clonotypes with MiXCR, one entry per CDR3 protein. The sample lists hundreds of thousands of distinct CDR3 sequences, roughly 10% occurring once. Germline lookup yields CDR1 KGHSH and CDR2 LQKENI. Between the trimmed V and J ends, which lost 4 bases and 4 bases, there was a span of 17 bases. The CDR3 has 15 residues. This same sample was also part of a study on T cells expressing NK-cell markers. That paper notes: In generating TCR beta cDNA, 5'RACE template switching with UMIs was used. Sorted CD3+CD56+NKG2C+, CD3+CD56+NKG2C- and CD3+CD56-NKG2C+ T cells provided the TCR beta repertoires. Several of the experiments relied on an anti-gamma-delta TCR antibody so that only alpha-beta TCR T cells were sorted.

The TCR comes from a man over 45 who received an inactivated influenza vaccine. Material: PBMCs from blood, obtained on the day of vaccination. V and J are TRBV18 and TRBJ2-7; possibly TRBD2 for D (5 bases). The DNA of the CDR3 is TGTGCCAGCTCACGCGGGCAGGTATGGTCATACGAGCAGTACTTC. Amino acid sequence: CASSRGQVWSYEQYF.